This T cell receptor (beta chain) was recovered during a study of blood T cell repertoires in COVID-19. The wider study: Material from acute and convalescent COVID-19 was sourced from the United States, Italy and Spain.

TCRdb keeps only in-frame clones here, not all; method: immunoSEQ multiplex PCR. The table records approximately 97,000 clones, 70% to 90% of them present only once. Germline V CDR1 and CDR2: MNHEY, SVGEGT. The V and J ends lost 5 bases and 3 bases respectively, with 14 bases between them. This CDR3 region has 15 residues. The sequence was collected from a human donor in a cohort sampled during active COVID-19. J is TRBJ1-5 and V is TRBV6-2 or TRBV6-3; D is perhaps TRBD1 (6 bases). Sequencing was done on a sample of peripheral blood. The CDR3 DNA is TGTGCCAGCAGTCTCGGGACACGGATCAATCAGCCCCAGCATTTT. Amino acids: CASSLGTRINQPQHF.